The present TCR beta chain was sequenced within a study of cytomegalovirus exposure and HLA in healthy donors. PCR amplification relied on 60 Vbeta primers (plus 13 Jbeta primers). The assay was immunoSEQ multiplex PCR, and TCRdb's table has in-frame clones only and misses some. The sample includes around 95,000 clones, 78% of them seen just once. The CDR3 extends over 15 amino acids. The ends lost 5 bases at V and 1 base at J; junction bases unmatched: 5. Germline-derived CDR1 and CDR2 are MNHEY and SVGAGI. The specimen sequenced was PBMCs. This clonotype was sampled from a woman aged 35 to 49 in good health and CMV-seropositive. This rearrangement joins TRBV6-5 to TRBJ2-3, with 8 bases that match TRBD2. The CDR3, as DNA: TGTGCCAGCAGTCAACAGACTAGCGGCACAGATACGCAGTATTTT. It encodes CASSQQTSGTDTQYF.